The present T cell receptor (beta chain) was sequenced within a study of a mutant IDH1 vaccine in newly diagnosed glioma. Study context: Standard pretreatment was either radiotherapy, temozolomide, or, for most, radiochemotherapy with temozolomide. Study-level results: Around 93% of patients showed vaccine-induced immune responses across multiple MHC alleles.

Concerning this clone: Its target is not known.

The assay was immunoSEQ multiplex PCR, and TCRdb's table has in-frame clones only and misses some. Of 15,000 to 20,000 clones detected, around 95% appear once; the ten largest clones hold roughly 4%. Stated time point: baseline, week 1 (first vaccination visit). Treatment indicated: pre-vaccination baseline after standard-of-care therapy. Sequences were derived from peripheral blood mononuclear cells (PBMCs), sampled from a glioma patient treated with radiotherapy, temozolomide or both. The receptor's source is a woman aged 18-29 years with glioma. Some clones in this sample may be carry-over from other donors' samples.

Here the CDR3 reads CASRGTKTYEQYF. The CDR3 bases are TGTGCCAGTCGCGGGACAAAAACCTACGAGCAGTACTTC. The chain uses TRBV19 and TRBJ2-7; tentatively, D is TRBD1 or TRBD2 (6 bases each). The CDR3 sequence is 13 residues long. V lost 8 bases, J lost 2 bases, and 13 bases lay in between. Germline values: CDR1 LNHDA, CDR2 SQIVND (reference sequence).